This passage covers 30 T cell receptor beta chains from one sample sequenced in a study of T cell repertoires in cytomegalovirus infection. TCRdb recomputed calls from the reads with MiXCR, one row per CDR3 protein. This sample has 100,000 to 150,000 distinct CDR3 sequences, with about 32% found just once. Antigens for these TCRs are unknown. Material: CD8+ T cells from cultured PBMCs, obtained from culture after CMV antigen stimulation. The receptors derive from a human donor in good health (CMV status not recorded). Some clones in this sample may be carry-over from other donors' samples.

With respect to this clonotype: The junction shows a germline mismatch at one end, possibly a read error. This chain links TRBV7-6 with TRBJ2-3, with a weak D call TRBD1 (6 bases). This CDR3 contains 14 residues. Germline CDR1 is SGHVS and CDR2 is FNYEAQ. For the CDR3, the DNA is TGTGCCAGCAGCTTATACAGGGACGCAGATACGAAGTATTTT. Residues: CASSLYRDADTKYF.

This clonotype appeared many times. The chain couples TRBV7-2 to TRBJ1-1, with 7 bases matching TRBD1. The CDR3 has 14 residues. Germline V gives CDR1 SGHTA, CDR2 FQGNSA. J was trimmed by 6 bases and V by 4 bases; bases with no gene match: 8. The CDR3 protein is CASSSTGVYAEAFF. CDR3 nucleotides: TGTGCCAGCAGCTCCACAGGGGTTTACGCTGAAGCTTTCTTT.

The CDR3 bases are TGTGCCAGTAGTATAGTTGAGACTAGCTACAATGAGCAGTTCTTC. It translates to CASSIVETSYNEQFF. V and J are TRBV19 and TRBJ2-1, with TRBD2 as a possible D gene (6 bases). V gave up 1 base and J gave up 3 bases, with 10 bases separating them. Looked up from germline, CDR1 is LNHDA and CDR2 is SQIVND (reference sequence). CDR3 length equals 15 residues.

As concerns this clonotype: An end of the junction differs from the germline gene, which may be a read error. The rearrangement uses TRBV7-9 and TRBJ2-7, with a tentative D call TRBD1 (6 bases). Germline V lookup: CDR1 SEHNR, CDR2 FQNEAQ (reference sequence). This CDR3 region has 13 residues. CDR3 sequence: CASGISMGAGVTF. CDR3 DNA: TGTGCCAGCGGCATATCCATGGGGGCAGGCGTCACCTTC.

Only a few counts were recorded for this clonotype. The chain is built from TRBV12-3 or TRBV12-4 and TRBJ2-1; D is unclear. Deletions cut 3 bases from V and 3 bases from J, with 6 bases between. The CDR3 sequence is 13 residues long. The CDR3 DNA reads TGTGCCAGCAGTTTGTCGGGCTACAATGAGCAGTTCTTC. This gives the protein CASSLSGYNEQFF.

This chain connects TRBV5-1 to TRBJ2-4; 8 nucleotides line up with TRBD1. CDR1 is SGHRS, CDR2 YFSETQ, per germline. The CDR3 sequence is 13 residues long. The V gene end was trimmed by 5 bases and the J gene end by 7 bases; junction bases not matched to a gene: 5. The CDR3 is CASSFGQGNIQYF. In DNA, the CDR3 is TGCGCCAGCAGTTTTGGACAGGGCAACATTCAGTACTTC. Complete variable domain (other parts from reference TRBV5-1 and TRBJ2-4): KAGVTQTPRYLIKTRGQQVTLSCSPISGHRSVSWYQQTPGQGLQFLFEYFSETQRNKGNFPGRFSGRQFSNSRSEMNVSTLELGDSALYLCASSFGQGNIQYFGAGTRLSVL.

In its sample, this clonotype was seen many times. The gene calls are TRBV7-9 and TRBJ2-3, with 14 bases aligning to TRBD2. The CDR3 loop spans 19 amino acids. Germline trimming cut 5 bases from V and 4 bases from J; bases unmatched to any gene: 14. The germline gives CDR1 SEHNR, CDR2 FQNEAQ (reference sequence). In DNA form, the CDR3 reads TGTGCCAGCAGCAGGGGACTAGCGGGGGAAACTCTCTTCTCAGATACGCAGTATTTT. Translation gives CASSRGLAGETLFSDTQYF.

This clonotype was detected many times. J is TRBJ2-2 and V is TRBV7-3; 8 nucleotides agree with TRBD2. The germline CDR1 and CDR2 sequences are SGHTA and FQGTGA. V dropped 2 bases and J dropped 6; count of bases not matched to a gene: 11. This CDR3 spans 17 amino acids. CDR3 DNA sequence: TGTGCCAGCAGCTTATATAGGCGGGAGGTCGGACCCGGGGAGCTGTTTTTT. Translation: CASSLYRREVGPGELFF.

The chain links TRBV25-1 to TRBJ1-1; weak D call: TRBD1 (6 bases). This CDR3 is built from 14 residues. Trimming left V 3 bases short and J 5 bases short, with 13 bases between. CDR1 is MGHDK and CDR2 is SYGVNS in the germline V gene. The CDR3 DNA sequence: TGTGCCAGCAGTGAGGGAGGGGGGGTTACTGAAGCTTTCTTT. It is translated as CASSEGGGVTEAFF. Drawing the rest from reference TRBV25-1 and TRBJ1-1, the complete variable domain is EADIYQTPRYLVIGTGKKITLECSQTMGHDKMYWYQQDPGMELHLIHYSYGVNSTEKGDLSSESTVSRIRTEHFPLTLESARPSHTSQYLCASSEGGGVTEAFFGQGTRLTVV.

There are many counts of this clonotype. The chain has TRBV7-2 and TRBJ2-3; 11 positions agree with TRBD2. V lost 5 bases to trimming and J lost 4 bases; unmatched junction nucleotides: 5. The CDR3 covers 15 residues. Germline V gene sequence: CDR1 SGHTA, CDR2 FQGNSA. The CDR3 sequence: CASSLTSGEADTQYF. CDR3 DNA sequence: TGTGCCAGCAGCCTGACTAGCGGGGAAGCAGATACGCAGTATTTT.

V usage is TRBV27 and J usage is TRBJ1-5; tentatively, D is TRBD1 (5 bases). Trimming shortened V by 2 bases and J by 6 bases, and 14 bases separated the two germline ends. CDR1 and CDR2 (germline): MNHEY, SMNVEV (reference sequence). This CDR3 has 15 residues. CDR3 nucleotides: TGTGCCAGCAGTTTAGGTTATGGGGGTAGTCAGCCCCAGCATTTT. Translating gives CASSLGYGGSQPQHF.

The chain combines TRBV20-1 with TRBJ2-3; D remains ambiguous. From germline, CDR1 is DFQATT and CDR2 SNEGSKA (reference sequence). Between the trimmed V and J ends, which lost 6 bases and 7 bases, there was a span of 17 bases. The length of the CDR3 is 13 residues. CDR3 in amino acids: CSAPNLLGYTQYF. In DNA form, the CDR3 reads TGCAGTGCACCAAACCTGCTGGGATATACGCAGTATTTT.

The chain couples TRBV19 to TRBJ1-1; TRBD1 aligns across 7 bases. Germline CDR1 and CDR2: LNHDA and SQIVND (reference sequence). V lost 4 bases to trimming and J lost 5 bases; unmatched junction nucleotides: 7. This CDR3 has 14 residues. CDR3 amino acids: CASSTDRVGTEAFF. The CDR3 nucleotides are TGTGCCAGTAGTACCGACAGGGTAGGGACTGAAGCTTTCTTT.

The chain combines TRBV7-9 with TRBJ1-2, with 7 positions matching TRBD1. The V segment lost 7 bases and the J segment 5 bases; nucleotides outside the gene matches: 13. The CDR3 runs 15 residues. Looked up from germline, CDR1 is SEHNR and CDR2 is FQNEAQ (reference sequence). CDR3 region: CASNLVGDRLYGYTF. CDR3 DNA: TGTGCCAGCAACCTGGTAGGGGACAGACTTTATGGCTACACCTTC.

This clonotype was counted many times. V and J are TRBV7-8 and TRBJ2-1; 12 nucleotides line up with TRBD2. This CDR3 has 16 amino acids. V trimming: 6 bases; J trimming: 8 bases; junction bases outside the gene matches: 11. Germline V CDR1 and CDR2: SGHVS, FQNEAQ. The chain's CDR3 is CASSHSSGGAEDEQFF. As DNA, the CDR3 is TGTGCCAGCAGTCATTCTAGCGGGGGGGCAGAAGATGAGCAGTTCTTC.

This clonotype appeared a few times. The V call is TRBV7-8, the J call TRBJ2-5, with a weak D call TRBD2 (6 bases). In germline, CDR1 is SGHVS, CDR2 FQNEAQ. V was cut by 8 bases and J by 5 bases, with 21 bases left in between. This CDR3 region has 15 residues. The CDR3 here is CASGPVGSGGETQYF. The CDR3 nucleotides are TGTGCCAGCGGGCCCGTTGGTAGCGGTGGGGAGACCCAGTACTTC.

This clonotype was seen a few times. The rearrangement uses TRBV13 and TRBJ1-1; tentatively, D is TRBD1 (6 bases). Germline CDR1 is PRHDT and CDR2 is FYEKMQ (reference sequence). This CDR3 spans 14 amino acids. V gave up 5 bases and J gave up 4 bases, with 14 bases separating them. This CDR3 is CASSRGAVGTEAFF. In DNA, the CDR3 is TGTGCCAGCAGCCGGGGGGCGGTCGGCACTGAAGCTTTCTTT.

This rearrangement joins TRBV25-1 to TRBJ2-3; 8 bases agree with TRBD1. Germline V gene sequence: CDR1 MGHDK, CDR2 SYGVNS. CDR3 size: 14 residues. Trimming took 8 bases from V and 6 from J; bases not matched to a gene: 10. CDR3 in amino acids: CASRADRVTDTQYF. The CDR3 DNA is TGTGCCAGCCGCGCGGACAGGGTGACGGATACGCAGTATTTT.

The DNA for the CDR3 is TGTGCCAGCAGTCCTTGGGAAGGAAAATACAATGAGCAGTTCTTC. It translates to CASSPWEGKYNEQFF. This chain uses TRBV12-3 or TRBV12-4 with TRBJ2-1; D gene unclear. The V gene lost 5 bases and the J gene lost 4 bases, with 15 bases spanning the gap. The CDR3 is 15 residues long.

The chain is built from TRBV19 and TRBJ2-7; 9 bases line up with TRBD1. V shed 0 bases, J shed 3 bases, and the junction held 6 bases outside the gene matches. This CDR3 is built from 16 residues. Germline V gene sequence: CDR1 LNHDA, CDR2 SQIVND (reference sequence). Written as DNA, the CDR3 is TGTGCCAGTAGTATAGATCAAGGACAGGGGAACTACGAGCAGTACTTC. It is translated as CASSIDQGQGNYEQYF.

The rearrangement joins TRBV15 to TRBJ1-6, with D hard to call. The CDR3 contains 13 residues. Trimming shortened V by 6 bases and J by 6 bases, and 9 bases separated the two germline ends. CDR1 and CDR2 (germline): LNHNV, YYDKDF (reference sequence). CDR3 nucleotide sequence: TGTGCCACCAGGAGCGGAGGTAATTCACCCCTCCACTTT. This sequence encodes CATRSGGNSPLHF.

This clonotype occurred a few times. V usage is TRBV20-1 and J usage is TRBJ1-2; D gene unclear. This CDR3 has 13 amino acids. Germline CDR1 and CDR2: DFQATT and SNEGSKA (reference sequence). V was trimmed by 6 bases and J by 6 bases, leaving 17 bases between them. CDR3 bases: TGCAGTGCCCACCCGAACCTAGCGGATGGCTACACCTTC. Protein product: CSAHPNLADGYTF.

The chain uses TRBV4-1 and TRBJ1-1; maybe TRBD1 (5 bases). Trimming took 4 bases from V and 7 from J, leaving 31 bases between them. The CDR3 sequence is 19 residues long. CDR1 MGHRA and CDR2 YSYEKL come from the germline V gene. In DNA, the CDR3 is TGCGCCAGCAGCCCAACCGCGGAGCAGGTTTATACCCCCAGGGATGAAGCTTTCTTT. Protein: CASSPTAEQVYTPRDEAFF.

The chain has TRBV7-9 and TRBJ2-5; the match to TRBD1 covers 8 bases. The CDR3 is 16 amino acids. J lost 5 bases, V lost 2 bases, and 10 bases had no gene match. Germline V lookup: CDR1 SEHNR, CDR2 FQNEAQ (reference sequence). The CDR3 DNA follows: TGTGCCAGCAGCTTAAACCGACAGGGGACGGGGGAGACCCAGTACTTC. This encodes CASSLNRQGTGETQYF.

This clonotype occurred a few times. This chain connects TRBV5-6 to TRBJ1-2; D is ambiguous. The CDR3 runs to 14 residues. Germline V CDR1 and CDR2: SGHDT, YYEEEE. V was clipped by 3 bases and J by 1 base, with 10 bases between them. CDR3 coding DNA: TGTGCCAGCAGCTCCGACGGAAGTAACTATGGCTACACCTTC. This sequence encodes CASSSDGSNYGYTF.

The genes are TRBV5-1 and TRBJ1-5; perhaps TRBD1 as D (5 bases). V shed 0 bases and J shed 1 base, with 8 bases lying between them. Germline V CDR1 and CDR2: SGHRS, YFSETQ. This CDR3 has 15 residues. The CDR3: CASSLVGASNQPQHF. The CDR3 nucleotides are TGCGCCAGCAGCTTGGTAGGGGCGAGCAATCAGCCCCAGCATTTT.

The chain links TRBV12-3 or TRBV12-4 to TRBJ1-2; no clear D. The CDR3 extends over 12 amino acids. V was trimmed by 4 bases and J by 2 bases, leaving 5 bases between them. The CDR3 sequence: CASSSTNYGYTF. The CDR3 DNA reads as TGTGCCAGCAGTTCAACCAACTATGGCTACACCTTC.

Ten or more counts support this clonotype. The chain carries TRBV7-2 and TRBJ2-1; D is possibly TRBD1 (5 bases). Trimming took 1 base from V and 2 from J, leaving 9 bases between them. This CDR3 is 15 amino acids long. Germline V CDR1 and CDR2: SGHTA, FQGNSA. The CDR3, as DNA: TGTGCCAGCAGCTTAGGGCAGGACACCTACAATGAGCAGTTCTTC. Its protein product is CASSLGQDTYNEQFF.

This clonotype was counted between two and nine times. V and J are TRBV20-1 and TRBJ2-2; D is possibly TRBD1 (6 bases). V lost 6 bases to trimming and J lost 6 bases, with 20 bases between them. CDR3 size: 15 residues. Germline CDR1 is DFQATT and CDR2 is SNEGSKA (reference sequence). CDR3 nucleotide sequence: TGCAGTGCACCGAAACATGGGACACCGGCCGGGGAGCTGTTTTTT. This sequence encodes CSAPKHGTPAGELFF.

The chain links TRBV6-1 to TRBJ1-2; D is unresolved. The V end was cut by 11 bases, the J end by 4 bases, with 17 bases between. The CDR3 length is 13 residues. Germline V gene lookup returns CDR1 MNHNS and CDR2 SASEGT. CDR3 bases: TGTGCCTATAGCGACCCGGTCTTCTATGGCTACACCTTC. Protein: CAYSDPVFYGYTF.